What follows are 19 T cell receptor beta chains derived from one specimen sequenced in a study of blood T cell repertoires in COVID-19. Sequencing used immunoSEQ multiplex PCR; TCRdb keeps in-frame clones, though not all of them. Of fewer than 300,000 clones listed, approximately 92% are singletons. The sequenced material came from peripheral blood. These TCRs come from a person under 30 with COVID-19, enrolled during active disease.

This clone has a handful of counts. The chain employs TRBV7-3 and TRBJ2-2, with D unresolved. V shed 5 bases and J shed 7 bases, with 11 bases lying between them. The V gene's germline CDR1 is SGHTA and CDR2 FQGTGA. The CDR3 runs to 13 residues. CDR3 loop: CASSALPYGELFF. The CDR3 region has the DNA TGTGCCAGCAGCGCCCTCCCCTACGGGGAGCTGTTTTTT.

This chain connects TRBV7-6 to TRBJ2-1; possible D gene TRBD2, 5 bases. The V end was cut by 1 base, the J end by 1 base, with 8 bases between. Germline loops: CDR1 SGHVS, CDR2 FNYEAQ. The CDR3 has 15 residues. In DNA form, the CDR3 reads TGTGCCAGCAGCTTAGAGGTAGCGTCCTACAATGAGCAGTTCTTC. It is translated as CASSLEVASYNEQFF.

The chain links TRBV25-1 to TRBJ2-5; TRBD1 agrees at 9 bases. Trimming took 2 bases from V and 5 from J; bases not matched to a gene: 6. CDR3 length equals 15 residues. Germline V CDR1 and CDR2: MGHDK, SYGVNS. The CDR3 DNA follows: TGTGCCAGCAGTGAAAGACAGGGGGAGGGGGAGACCCAGTACTTC. The encoded protein is CASSERQGEGETQYF.

The chain links TRBV24-1 to TRBJ1-2; D remains ambiguous. The CDR3 runs 13 residues. Trimming pared 4 bases from V and 5 bases from J, leaving 10 bases between. Germline loops: CDR1 KGHDR, CDR2 SFDVKD. This CDR3 reads CATSDLTGYGYTF. The CDR3 region has the DNA TGTGCCACCAGTGACCTGACGGGATATGGCTACACCTTC.

DNA of the CDR3: TGTGCCAGCAGCTTGGTAGGACAGTACTATGGCTACACCTTC. This translates into CASSLVGQYYGYTF. This sequence joins TRBV5-4 and TRBJ1-2, with a tentative D call TRBD1 (6 bases). The CDR3 contains 14 residues. Trimming removed 0 bases from V and 3 bases from J, with 9 bases in between. From germline, CDR1 is SGHNT and CDR2 YYREEE (reference sequence).

CDR3 nucleotide sequence: TGCGCCAGCAGCCCAAGGGGGATTGTTGCTAATGAAAAACTGTTTTTT. Residues: CASSPRGIVANEKLFF. The chain employs TRBV5-1 and TRBJ1-4, with D possibly TRBD1 on 6 matching bases. The germline V gene encodes CDR1 SGHRS and CDR2 YFSETQ. The V gene lost 4 bases and the J gene lost 3 bases, with 16 bases spanning the gap. The CDR3 spans 16 residues.

CDR3 in DNA: TGTGCCAGCAGCTTAATAGCGGGAGGGCGGGGATACAATGAGCAGTTCTTC. Translation gives CASSLIAGGRGYNEQFF. The V gene is TRBV13, the J gene TRBJ2-1; 11 bases fit TRBD2. V lost 2 bases and J lost 4; bases outside the gene matches: 7. Germline CDR1 PRHDT, CDR2 FYEKMQ (reference sequence). This CDR3 is 17 amino acids long.

This clone was detected once. The rearrangement joins TRBV7-8 to TRBJ1-1, with 10 positions matching TRBD1. Looked up from germline, CDR1 is SGHVS and CDR2 is FQNEAQ. V dropped 5 bases and J dropped 4; count of bases not matched to a gene: 7. The CDR3 contains 15 residues. CDR3 sequence (DNA): TGTGCCAGCAGCCCCCGGGACAGGGGTGGCACTGAAGCTTTCTTT. It is translated as CASSPRDRGGTEAFF.

DNA for the CDR3: TGTGCCAGCAGTACCCGCCTAGCGGGAGACAATGAGCAGTTCTTC. As protein: CASSTRLAGDNEQFF. The chain is built from TRBV27 and TRBJ2-1, with 10 bases fitting TRBD2. In germline, CDR1 is MNHEY, CDR2 SMNVEV (reference sequence). The CDR3 is made up of 15 amino acids. V dropped 5 bases and J dropped 5; count of bases not matched to a gene: 6.

V and J are TRBV6-1 and TRBJ2-3, with no clear D. V was shortened by 3 bases and J by 0 bases, with 7 bases between the two germline ends. This CDR3 region has 14 residues. Germline-derived CDR1 and CDR2 are MNHNS and SASEGT. The CDR3 nucleotides are TGTGCCAGCAGTGATGTCGGGAGCACAGATACGCAGTATTTT. It translates to CASSDVGSTDTQYF.

This clone was observed a few times. The chain employs TRBV7-2 and TRBJ2-7; possible D gene TRBD1, 6 bases. V lost 3 bases and J lost 2, with 11 bases in between. Per germline, CDR1 SGHTA and CDR2 FQGNSA. The CDR3 totals 14 residues. The CDR3 coding sequence is TGTGCCAGCAGCTTGACAGGACGCACCTACGAGCAGTACTTC. It encodes CASSLTGRTYEQYF.

This clone came up once. V gene TRBV15 combines with J gene TRBJ1-4, with D perhaps TRBD1 (6 bases). Germline V CDR1 and CDR2: LNHNV, YYDKDF (reference sequence). The CDR3 is 18 residues long. V dropped 1 base and J dropped 0 bases, with 15 bases sitting between them. The DNA for the CDR3 is TGTGCCACCAGCAGAGGAAACCTGGACAGCACAACTAATGAAAAACTGTTTTTT. Amino acid sequence: CATSRGNLDSTTNEKLFF.

In its sample, this clone was seen once. The chain couples TRBV5-4 to TRBJ2-2; TRBD1 agrees at 10 bases. The CDR3 contains 17 residues. CDR1 is SGHNT and CDR2 is YYREEE in the germline V gene (reference sequence). V was pared by 3 bases and J by 4 bases, with 9 bases of the junction left unmatched. The CDR3 here is CASSSRPGTGATGELFF. The CDR3 DNA is TGTGCCAGCAGCTCCAGACCCGGGACAGGGGCCACCGGGGAGCTGTTTTTT.

The sample holds one count of this clone. The J gene is TRBJ1-2, the V gene TRBV5-5; D is possibly TRBD1 (5 bases). Germline CDR1 reads SGHKS; CDR2 reads YYEKEE (reference sequence). V lost 2 bases and J 6 bases, leaving 17 bases between the germline ends. This CDR3 spans 15 amino acids. The CDR3 protein is CASSFVSAPGDGYTF. The CDR3 coding sequence is TGTGCCAGCAGCTTCGTTTCAGCCCCGGGGGATGGCTACACCTTC.

V usage is TRBV7-2 and J usage is TRBJ2-2, with 8 nucleotides matching TRBD1. The CDR3 runs to 16 residues. V dropped 4 bases and J dropped 5; count of bases not matched to a gene: 9. Germline assignment: CDR1 SGHTA and CDR2 FQGNSA. CDR3 residues: CASSSRTGLETGELFF. For the CDR3, the DNA is TGTGCCAGCAGCTCCCGGACAGGGCTTGAAACCGGGGAGCTGTTTTTT.

Here the CDR3 reads CASSQAAGAGETQYF. DNA for the CDR3: TGTGCCAGCAGCCAAGCAGCAGGGGCCGGGGAGACCCAGTACTTC. The V call is TRBV3-1 (or the pseudogene TRBV3-2), the J call TRBJ2-5; a weak D match, TRBD1 (6 bases). The germline CDR1 and CDR2 sequences are LGHDT and YNNKEL (reference sequence). The CDR3 covers 15 residues. With 1 base removed from V and 5 bases from J, the gap between germline ends came to 14 bases.

This chain links TRBV29-1 with TRBJ2-7, with a weak D call TRBD1 (5 bases). This CDR3 has 11 amino acids. Germline assignment: CDR1 SQVTM and CDR2 ANQGSEA. V was clipped by 3 bases and J by 2 bases, with 5 bases between them. As DNA, the CDR3 is TGCAGCGTTGAGGACACCTACGAGCAGTACTTC. Translating it yields CSVEDTYEQYF.

The chain is built from TRBV5-4 and TRBJ1-4; tentative D call: TRBD1 (5 bases). The germline V gene has CDR1 SGHNT and CDR2 YYREEE (reference sequence). The CDR3 is 15 amino acids. V shed 0 bases and J shed 4 bases, with 10 bases lying between them. The CDR3 loop reads CASSLGEGNNEKLFF. The DNA for the CDR3 is TGTGCCAGCAGCTTGGGGGAGGGGAATAATGAAAAACTGTTTTTT.

With regard to this clone: A read error is likely, as this CDR3 ends without the conserved phenylalanine or tryptophan. The limits of the CDR3 on the DNA are not certain, so only TCRdb's listed CDR3 is given. The rearrangement links TRBV5-1 to TRBJ2-7; TRBD2, as called in the table, went unchecked against the DNA. Germline V gives CDR1 SGHRS, CDR2 YFSETQ. The CDR3 is 11 residues long, ends included. This chain's CDR3 is CASSPEGRVKG.